The next 8 T cell receptor beta chains were all read from a single sample in a study of blood T cell repertoires in COVID-19. Data came from immunoSEQ multiplex PCR; TCRdb stores just in-frame clones and leaves some out. The data show 200,000 to 250,000 clones, 75% to 85% seen once. Source material: peripheral blood. The receptors come from a human donor in a cohort sampled during active COVID-19.

The chain links TRBV6-5 to TRBJ2-7; 9 nucleotides agree with TRBD1. Per germline, CDR1 MNHEY and CDR2 SVGAGI. The CDR3 extends over 16 amino acids. V lost 0 bases to trimming and J lost 2 bases; unmatched junction nucleotides: 5. CDR3 DNA: TGTGCCAGCAGTTACTCCGGACAGGGGCCCCCCTACGAGCAGTACTTC. Its translation: CASSYSGQGPPYEQYF.

V usage is TRBV19 and J usage is TRBJ1-2; 7 nucleotides line up with TRBD1. The V and J ends lost 3 bases and 8 bases, in that order; junction bases with no gene match: 6. The CDR3 loop spans 13 amino acids. The germline CDR1 and CDR2 sequences are LNHDA and SQIVND (reference sequence). CDR3 bases: TGTGCCAGTAGTATTAACAGGGGACGGGGCTACACCTTC. It yields the protein CASSINRGRGYTF.

This clone was seen only once. The CDR3: CASSQDWAGYEQYF. The DNA for the CDR3 is TGTGCCAGCAGCCAAGATTGGGCCGGCTACGAGCAGTACTTC. The V and J genes are TRBV3-1 (or the pseudogene TRBV3-2) and TRBJ2-7; the D is unclear. V gave up 0 bases and J gave up 3 bases, with 9 bases separating them. The CDR3 runs 14 residues. Germline assignment: CDR1 LGHDT and CDR2 YNNKEL (reference sequence).

This clone was recorded only once. The genes are TRBV6-1 and TRBJ2-4, with TRBD1 as a possible D gene (5 bases). V lost 1 base to trimming and J lost 8 bases, with 9 bases between them. The CDR3 loop spans 13 amino acids. CDR1 and CDR2 from the germline V gene are MNHNS and SASEGT. This chain's CDR3 is CASSEGLGDIQYF. As DNA, the CDR3 is TGTGCCAGCAGTGAAGGCCTAGGGGACATTCAGTACTTC.

The rearrangement links TRBV6-2 or TRBV6-3 to TRBJ2-3; TRBD2 matches at 9 bases. Germline CDR1 is MNHEY and CDR2 is SVGEGT. V gave up 0 bases and J gave up 0 bases; unmatched junction bases: 4. This CDR3 is built from 17 residues. The CDR3 coding sequence is TGTGCCAGCAGTTACTCGAGGCTAGCGGGGAGCACAGATACGCAGTATTTT. This codes for CASSYSRLAGSTDTQYF.

This sequence joins TRBV4-1 and TRBJ2-7; 12 nucleotides agree with TRBD1. The CDR3 has 15 amino acids. CDR1 MGHRA and CDR2 YSYEKL come from the germline V gene. Trimming at V came to 4 bases and at J to 5 bases, leaving 6 bases not matched to a gene. The CDR3 DNA follows: TGCGCCAGCAGCCGGGCGGGGACAGGGGGCGACGAGCAGTACTTC. Translation gives CASSRAGTGGDEQYF.

This sequence joins TRBV3-1 (or the pseudogene TRBV3-2) and TRBJ1-1; D remains ambiguous. The CDR3 extends over 12 amino acids. V was pared by 8 bases and J by 0 bases, with 7 bases between. Germline values: CDR1 LGHDT, CDR2 YNNKEL (reference sequence). The CDR3 DNA sequence: TGTGCCAGCGGCACCATGAACACTGAAGCTTTCTTT. Its protein product is CASGTMNTEAFF.

The chain has TRBV28 and TRBJ1-1; no clear D. V was cut by 6 bases and J by 10 bases, with 21 bases left in between. Germline-derived CDR1 and CDR2 are MDHEN and SYDVKM. The CDR3 runs to 14 residues. CDR3 in DNA: TGTGCCAGCAGCCCTCGTTCCTTAGAAGTTCGAGCTTTCTTT. Translating it yields CASSPRSLEVRAFF. Complete variable domain (other parts from reference TRBV28 and TRBJ1-1): DVKVTQSSRYLVKRTGEKVFLECVQDMDHENMFWYRQDPGLGLRLIYFSYDVKMKEKGDIPEGYSVSREKKERFSLILESASTNQTSMYLCASSPRSLEVRAFFGQGTRLTVV.